Each of the 16 T cell receptor beta chains below was sequenced from the same sample in a study of CD8 T cells in Susac syndrome. An amount of RNA that ranged from 0.5 to 1 ug was reverse transcribed with random hexamers. TCRdb re-derived calls from the immunoSEQ multiplex PCR reads in MiXCR, one entry per CDR3 protein. This sample has about 300,000 distinct CDR3 sequences, with approximately 89% found just once. Sequences were obtained from CD8+ T cells from PBMCs. The receptors stem from a human donor with multiple sclerosis.

This clonotype showed up just once. The chain links TRBV6-4 to TRBJ2-7, with TRBD2 as a possible D gene (5 bases). This CDR3 has 14 residues. Germline V lookup: CDR1 MRHNA, CDR2 SNTAGT. With 3 bases removed from V and 6 bases from J, the gap between germline ends came to 15 bases. CDR3 sequence (DNA): TGTGCCAGCAGTGAGACCGGGATGGGTGGCGAGCAGTACTTC. It encodes CASSETGMGGEQYF.

The V and J genes are TRBV9 and TRBJ2-1; the D gene could be TRBD1 or TRBD2 (5 bases each). Germline V CDR1 and CDR2: SGDLS, YYNGEE. The CDR3 loop spans 14 amino acids. The V and J ends lost 0 bases and 7 bases respectively, with 11 bases between them. This chain's CDR3 is CASSVDSGLNEQFF. CDR3 DNA: TGTGCCAGCAGCGTAGATTCGGGGCTTAATGAGCAGTTCTTC.

The rearrangement uses TRBV4-3 and TRBJ1-1; no clear D. In germline, CDR1 is LGHNA, CDR2 YSLEER. The CDR3 has 15 amino acids. Deletions cut 2 bases from V and 1 base from J, with 11 bases between. Written as DNA, the CDR3 is TGCGCCAGCAGCCAATTCCTATATGCGAACACTGAAGCTTTCTTT. Its protein is CASSQFLYANTEAFF.

V is TRBV5-1 and J is TRBJ2-7; D possibly uses TRBD1 or TRBD2 (5 bases each). V was pared by 3 bases and J by 5 bases, with 18 bases between. Germline values: CDR1 SGHRS, CDR2 YFSETQ. This CDR3 has 15 residues. The CDR3 region is CASSSSPWDGDEQYF. The CDR3 DNA sequence: TGCGCCAGCAGCTCGTCCCCATGGGACGGAGACGAGCAGTACTTC.

The rearrangement joins TRBV27 to TRBJ1-1, with D possibly TRBD1 on 5 matching bases. Germline CDR1 is MNHEY and CDR2 is SMNVEV (reference sequence). Between the trimmed V and J ends, which lost 8 bases and 4 bases, there was a span of 14 bases. The CDR3 extends over 13 amino acids. The CDR3 coding sequence is TGTGCCAGCGGTGGGGCCGCCTTCACTGAAGCTTTCTTT. It translates to CASGGAAFTEAFF.

V and J are TRBV7-8 and TRBJ2-7; D call uncertain. With 3 bases removed from V and 4 bases from J, the gap between germline ends came to 10 bases. CDR3 length: 13 residues. Germline CDR1 and CDR2: SGHVS and FQNEAQ. The CDR3 bases are TGTGCCAGCAGCTTTCGGCTGGCATACGAGCAGTACTTC. As protein: CASSFRLAYEQYF.

The rearrangement joins TRBV7-9 to TRBJ2-1, with D perhaps matching TRBD2 (5 bases). The CDR3 has 15 residues. Germline V gene sequence: CDR1 SEHNR, CDR2 FQNEAQ (reference sequence). Trimming took off 3 bases at V and 7 bases at J, with 16 bases between the two ends. The CDR3 DNA is TGTGCCAGCAGCTTCGAGGAGGACTGGGCAAATGAGCAGTTCTTC. Translated: CASSFEEDWANEQFF.

The chain uses TRBV27 and TRBJ2-7, with D tentatively TRBD1 or TRBD2 (5 bases each). The V end lost 0 bases, the J end lost 5 bases, and 14 bases lay between the germline ends. Germline CDR1 and CDR2: MNHEY and SMNVEV (reference sequence). This CDR3 spans 15 amino acids. The CDR3 loop is CASSLSHRNSDEQYF. For the CDR3, the DNA is TGTGCCAGCAGTTTATCGCACAGGAATAGCGACGAGCAGTACTTC.

This chain joins TRBV11-2 and TRBJ2-3; D gene uncertain. The CDR3 has 14 amino acids. Germline CDR1 and CDR2: SGHAT and FQNNGV. Trimming removed 1 base at V and 4 bases at J, with 9 bases between. CDR3 region: CASSLGFLSDTQYF. Written as DNA, the CDR3 is TGTGCCAGCAGCTTAGGGTTCCTTTCAGATACGCAGTATTTT.

The chain employs TRBV20-1 and TRBJ2-2; unclear D gene. V dropped 2 bases and J dropped 3 bases, with 13 bases sitting between them. Germline values: CDR1 DFQATT, CDR2 SNEGSKA (reference sequence). The CDR3 length is 15 residues. In nucleotides, the CDR3 is TGCAGTGCTAGAACGGTCTTGTCGGACACCGGGGAGCTGTTTTTT. Protein: CSARTVLSDTGELFF.

The rearrangement uses TRBV7-2 and TRBJ2-5; 9 bases match TRBD1. The trim removed 4 bases at V and 4 bases at J, leaving 13 bases unmatched. There are 17 residues in the CDR3. Germline V CDR1 and CDR2: SGHTA, FQGNSA. The CDR3 sequence: CASSSIFRDRARETQYF. In nucleotides, the CDR3 is TGTGCCAGCAGCTCGATATTCCGGGACAGGGCGAGAGAGACCCAGTACTTC.

The rearrangement uses TRBV6-5 and TRBJ2-2; either TRBD1 or TRBD2 may fit D (6 bases each). V was shortened by 9 bases and J by 5 bases, with 13 bases between the two germline ends. CDR3 size: 13 residues. Germline-derived CDR1 and CDR2 are MNHEY and SVGAGI. DNA for the CDR3: TGTGCCAGGTGGGGGGCCAGTACCGGGGAGCTGTTTTTT. It is translated as CARWGASTGELFF.

J is TRBJ2-1 and V is TRBV27; TRBD2 matches at 9 bases. Germline CDR1 is MNHEY and CDR2 is SMNVEV (reference sequence). Trimming removed 0 bases from V and 4 bases from J; junction bases left unmatched: 4. The CDR3 length is 16 residues. The CDR3 nucleotides read TGTGCCAGCAGTTTATCGGCGGGAGGGCTTTACAATGAGCAGTTCTTC. Translating gives CASSLSAGGLYNEQFF.

The CDR3 is CTSSQGTRGGAYEQFF. In nucleotides, the CDR3 is TGCACCAGCAGCCAAGGTACACGCGGGGGGGCGTATGAGCAGTTCTTC. The V call is TRBV1, the J call TRBJ2-1; the DNA was not used to check the table's D call, TRBD2. TRBV1 is reported as a pseudogene. The CDR3 is made up of 16 amino acids.

The chain employs TRBV11-1 and TRBJ2-7; D not certain. Germline V lookup: CDR1 SGHAT, CDR2 FQDESV (reference sequence). V was cut by 5 bases and J by 6 bases, with 17 bases left in between. The CDR3 consists of 14 residues. CDR3 region: CASSPGRLPPEQYF. CDR3 nucleotides: TGTGCCAGCAGCCCCGGGCGGCTCCCCCCCGAGCAGTACTTC.

The V and J genes are TRBV6-5 and TRBJ2-5; 7 nucleotides match TRBD1. The germline gives CDR1 MNHEY, CDR2 SVGAGI. V was pared by 3 bases and J by 4 bases, with 11 bases of the junction left unmatched. This CDR3 has 16 residues. The CDR3 protein is CASSYLPGQRGETQYF. For the CDR3, the DNA is TGTGCCAGCAGTTATCTACCGGGACAGCGAGGAGAGACCCAGTACTTC.